These 14 T cell receptor beta chains came from one sample sequenced in a study of cytomegalovirus exposure and HLA in healthy donors. Repertoires were generated with immunoSEQ multiplex PCR, while TCRdb's copy carries only in-frame clones and drops some. The table has around 160,000 clones, less than 90% seen once. The sample was PBMCs. The receptors were sampled from a man younger than 45 in good health and CMV-seropositive.

The chain recombines TRBV4-2 with TRBJ1-3, with a weak D call TRBD1 (6 bases). Per germline, CDR1 LGHNA and CDR2 YNFKEQ. The length of the CDR3 is 14 residues. V was pared by 0 bases and J by 9 bases, with 12 bases between. The CDR3 spells CASSQDRGYVTIYF. DNA of the CDR3: TGTGCCAGCAGCCAAGATAGGGGGTATGTCACCATATATTTT.

V is TRBV4-1 and J is TRBJ1-3, with TRBD1 matching over 9 bases. The CDR3 covers 17 residues. V shed 1 base and J 0 bases; nucleotides not matched to a gene: 4. The V gene's germline CDR1 is MGHRA and CDR2 YSYEKL. Here the CDR3 reads CASSQGQGENSGNTIYF. CDR3 in DNA: TGCGCCAGCAGCCAAGGACAGGGGGAAAACTCTGGAAACACCATATATTTT.

The V gene is TRBV7-7, the J gene TRBJ2-2; 11 bases fit TRBD2. Germline loops: CDR1 SSHAT, CDR2 FNYEAQ (reference sequence). The CDR3 has 14 residues. CDR3 DNA sequence: TGTGCTAGCGGGCTAGCGGGAGGACCCGGGGAGCTGTTTTTT. It encodes CASGLAGGPGELFF.

This clone was counted a single time. This chain connects TRBV7-9 to TRBJ2-5; TRBD2 agrees at 8 bases. This CDR3 has 17 residues. Germline V gene sequence: CDR1 SEHNR, CDR2 FQNEAQ (reference sequence). J gave up 4 bases and V 1 base, and 11 bases lay outside the gene matches. The CDR3 spells CASSLGSWRGELETQYF. The DNA of the CDR3 is TGTGCCAGCAGCTTAGGTTCCTGGCGGGGGGAATTAGAGACCCAGTACTTC.

The chain couples TRBV7-2 to TRBJ1-2, with TRBD1 as a possible D gene (6 bases). The CDR3 runs to 14 residues. Trimming took 4 bases from V and 3 from J, leaving 12 bases between them. Germline V gene sequence: CDR1 SGHTA, CDR2 FQGNSA. The CDR3 loop reads CASSSQGRDYGYTF. For the CDR3, the DNA is TGTGCCAGCAGCTCACAGGGCCGAGACTATGGCTACACCTTC. Using reference TRBV7-2 and TRBJ1-2 for the parts outside the CDR3, the full variable domain is GAGVSQSPSNKVTEKGKDVELRCDPISGHTALYWYRQSLGQGLEFLIYFQGNSAPDKSGLPSDRFSAERTGGSVSTLTIQRTQQEDSAVYLCASSSQGRDYGYTFGSGTRLTVV.

This clone came up a few times. The chain employs TRBV6-5 and TRBJ1-2; 9 nucleotides align to TRBD1. V trimming: 0 bases; J trimming: 4 bases; junction bases outside the gene matches: 3. The germline gives CDR1 MNHEY, CDR2 SVGAGI. The CDR3 is 15 residues long. CDR3 in amino acids: CASSYSQGASYGYTF. CDR3 DNA: TGTGCCAGCAGTTACTCACAGGGGGCGAGCTATGGCTACACCTTC.

The chain is built from TRBV4-3 and TRBJ2-1; 8 bases agree with TRBD2. V was pared by 0 bases and J by 2 bases, with 12 bases of the junction left unmatched. Germline V gene data show CDR1 as LGHNA and CDR2 as YSLEER. This CDR3 is built from 19 residues. CDR3 protein: CASSQDRGGLGSPYNEQFF. The CDR3 DNA follows: TGCGCCAGCAGCCAAGATCGGGGGGGATTGGGTAGTCCCTACAATGAGCAGTTCTTC.

This clone was picked up one time. The chain is built from TRBV9 and TRBJ2-7, with a weak D call TRBD2 (7 bases). CDR1 and CDR2 (germline): SGDLS, YYNGEE. This CDR3 is 15 amino acids long. The ends were cut back, 4 bases at V and 2 bases at J, with 16 bases in the middle. CDR3 DNA: TGTGCCAGCAGCCTGACGGGGGGCGGTACCTACGAGCAGTACTTC. It translates to CASSLTGGGTYEQYF.

The CDR3 DNA sequence: TGTGCCAGCAGGGTGGCTCGTGAAGCTTTCTTT. This sequence encodes CASRVAREAFF. V is TRBV28 and J is TRBJ1-1; no reliable D call. The germline gives CDR1 MDHEN, CDR2 SYDVKM. V lost 6 bases and J lost 7, with 9 bases in between. CDR3 length equals 11 residues.

This rearrangement joins TRBV5-6 to TRBJ2-7; the match to TRBD1 covers 11 bases. The germline gives CDR1 SGHDT, CDR2 YYEEEE. There are 14 residues in the CDR3. Trimming at V came to 2 bases and at J to 7 bases, leaving 5 bases not matched to a gene. The CDR3 coding sequence is TGTGCCAGCAGCTTTGGGACAGGGGGTCGGGAGCAGTACTTC. Amino acids: CASSFGTGGREQYF.

This clone was found a few times. This rearrangement joins TRBV5-1 to TRBJ2-5, with 8 nucleotides matching TRBD1. CDR1 and CDR2 (germline): SGHRS, YFSETQ. This CDR3 spans 15 amino acids. Trimming took 6 bases from V and 0 from J; bases not matched to a gene: 7. In nucleotides, the CDR3 is TGCGCCAGCATCTCCGGACAGGGCAACCAAGAGACCCAGTACTTC. Translating gives CASISGQGNQETQYF.

The genes are TRBV6-5 and TRBJ1-2, with TRBD1 matching over 11 bases. The ends lost 5 bases at V and 7 bases at J; junction bases unmatched: 3. The CDR3 covers 13 residues. CDR1 and CDR2 from the germline V gene are MNHEY and SVGAGI. CDR3 in amino acids: CASSRTGGGGYTF. The CDR3 nucleotides read TGTGCCAGCAGTCGGACAGGGGGCGGTGGCTACACCTTC.

The chain is built from TRBV7-8 and TRBJ2-1; 8 bases agree with TRBD2. This CDR3 is 16 amino acids long. Germline V gene lookup returns CDR1 SGHVS and CDR2 FQNEAQ. V lost 1 base to trimming and J lost 1 base; unmatched junction nucleotides: 3. The CDR3, as DNA: TGTGCCAGCAGCTTAGAGGGCGGGGGGTCCTACAATGAGCAGTTCTTC. As protein: CASSLEGGGSYNEQFF.

V gene TRBV13 combines with J gene TRBJ2-3; D is ambiguous. CDR1 is PRHDT, CDR2 FYEKMQ, per germline (reference sequence). The germline V and J ends were trimmed by 2 bases and 0 bases, with 12 bases remaining between them. The CDR3 runs to 16 residues. The CDR3 spells CASSLLNTRSTDTQYF. In nucleotides, the CDR3 is TGTGCCAGCAGCTTACTAAATACTCGCAGCACAGATACGCAGTATTTT.